Listed below are T cell receptor beta chains from one sample, sequenced in a study of Graves' ophthalmopathy and Graves' hyperthyroidism. Using its own MiXCR run on the multiplex PCR reads, TCRdb lists one record per CDR3 protein. The sample records over a million distinct CDR3 sequences, roughly two fifths being singletons. Specimen: peripheral blood or thyroid tissue (not recorded which). The receptors were sampled from an adult man with Graves' hyperthyroidism. The CDR3 runs from the conserved cysteine through the conserved F or W. The order of the fields is J gene, D gene, V gene, clone size, CDR3 DNA, CDR3 protein. A D gene is named only where the DNA matches it firmly. Clone size is given for some rows only: seen once, a few or many times, or a class if the clone is expanded.

J gene: TRBJ1-1; D gene: NA; V gene: TRBV30; clone size: NA; CDR3 DNA: TGTGCCTGGAGCGGGGTGCAAGCTTTCTTT; CDR3 protein: CAWSGVQAFF
J gene: TRBJ1-2; D gene: TRBD1; V gene: TRBV5-1; clone size: many; CDR3 DNA: TGCGCCAGCAGCACTGACGGACAGGGTTATGGCTACACCTTC; CDR3 protein: CASSTDGQGYGYTF
J gene: TRBJ1-5; D gene: NA; V gene: TRBV30; clone size: NA; CDR3 DNA: TGTGCCTGGAGTGAAAGTGGTCAGCCCCAGCATTTT; CDR3 protein: CAWSESGQPQHF
J gene: TRBJ1-2; D gene: NA; V gene: TRBV28; clone size: few; CDR3 DNA: TGTGCCAGCAGCAGGAACGGATATGGCTACACCTTC; CDR3 protein: CASSRNGYGYTF
J gene: TRBJ2-6; D gene: TRBD2; V gene: TRBV2; clone size: many; CDR3 DNA: TGTGCCAGCAGCGACTTAGTCGAGCGGGGGCCAGGGGCCAACGTCCTGACTTTC; CDR3 protein: CASSDLVERGPGANVLTF
J gene: TRBJ1-6; D gene: TRBD1; V gene: TRBV2; clone size: many; CDR3 DNA: TGTGCCAGCAGTGGACAGGGGGCCGCACCCCTCCACTTT; CDR3 protein: CASSGQGAAPLHF
J gene: TRBJ1-5; D gene: TRBD1; V gene: TRBV20-1; clone size: NA; CDR3 DNA: TGCAGTGCTAGTGATGACAGGGGAAATCAGCCCCAGCATTTT; CDR3 protein: CSASDDRGNQPQHF
J gene: TRBJ1-2; D gene: TRBD1; V gene: TRBV29-1; clone size: NA; CDR3 DNA: TGCAGCGTTGACCCGTCCGGACAGGGGGTGGACTATGGCTACACCTTC; CDR3 protein: CSVDPSGQGVDYGYTF
J gene: TRBJ1-1; D gene: TRBD1; V gene: TRBV12-3/TRBV12-4; clone size: many; CDR3 DNA: TGTGCCAGCAGGAAGGACAGGATGGACACTGAAGCTTTCTTT; CDR3 protein: CASRKDRMDTEAFF
J gene: TRBJ2-7; D gene: NA; V gene: TRBV10-2; clone size: NA; CDR3 DNA: TGCGCCAGCAGTTACTCCTCCCCAGGGGCCTACTCCTACGAGCAGTACTTC; CDR3 protein: CASSYSSPGAYSYEQYF
J gene: TRBJ1-1; D gene: NA; V gene: TRBV5-4; clone size: many; CDR3 DNA: TGTGCCAGCAGCTTTCGCATAAACACTGAAGCTTTCTTT; CDR3 protein: CASSFRINTEAFF
J gene: TRBJ1-2; D gene: TRBD1; V gene: TRBV20-1; clone size: NA; CDR3 DNA: TGCAGTGCTGAAACCGAGACAGGGGATGGCTACACCTTC; CDR3 protein: CSAETETGDGYTF
J gene: TRBJ1-5; D gene: NA; V gene: TRBV7-8; clone size: many; CDR3 DNA: TGTGCCAGCAGCTTAGCCGGACTGAGGGATCAGCCCCAGCATTTT; CDR3 protein: CASSLAGLRDQPQHF
J gene: TRBJ2-2; D gene: NA; V gene: TRBV6-2/TRBV6-3; clone size: few; CDR3 DNA: TGTGCCAGCACAGGGGCGGTCACCGGGGAGCTGTTTTTT; CDR3 protein: CASTGAVTGELFF
J gene: TRBJ2-7; D gene: NA; V gene: TRBV5-6; clone size: few; CDR3 DNA: TGTGCCAGCAGCTTTGGCGGGGAACGCCCATACGAGCAGTACTTC; CDR3 protein: CASSFGGERPYEQYF
J gene: TRBJ1-6; D gene: NA; V gene: TRBV5-6; clone size: NA; CDR3 DNA: TGTGCCAGCAGCTTGGAGGGGTTAAGTTCACCCCTCCACTTT; CDR3 protein: CASSLEGLSSPLHF
J gene: TRBJ2-6; D gene: TRBD1; V gene: TRBV5-1; clone size: NA; CDR3 DNA: TGCGCCAGCCAGGACAGGGGCCTCTCTGGGGCCAACGTCCTGACTTTC; CDR3 protein: CASQDRGLSGANVLTF
J gene: TRBJ2-7; D gene: TRBD2; V gene: TRBV6-5; clone size: NA; CDR3 DNA: TGTGCCAGCAGTTACTCCCAAGGGACTAGCGGAGATGGACATTATTCGTACGAGCAGTACTTC; CDR3 protein: CASSYSQGTSGDGHYSYEQYF
J gene: TRBJ2-7; D gene: NA; V gene: TRBV4-3; clone size: many; CDR3 DNA: TGCGCCAGCAGCCAAGATGGTGGCAGGGGAGGCGAGCAGTACTTC; CDR3 protein: CASSQDGGRGGEQYF
J gene: TRBJ1-5; D gene: NA; V gene: TRBV6-2/TRBV6-3; clone size: few; CDR3 DNA: TGTGCCAGCCGGGAAGAACATGGACTCCAGCCCCAGCATTTT; CDR3 protein: CASREEHGLQPQHF
J gene: TRBJ2-7; D gene: NA; V gene: TRBV18; clone size: once; CDR3 DNA: TGTGCCAGCTCACCACGGCAGGGGGGCCACGAGCAGTACTTC; CDR3 protein: CASSPRQGGHEQYF
J gene: TRBJ1-1; D gene: NA; V gene: TRBV11-2; clone size: NA; CDR3 DNA: TGTGCCAGCAGCCTAAGGAGCGGTGCATTCACTGAAGCTTTCTTT; CDR3 protein: CASSLRSGAFTEAFF
J gene: TRBJ1-1; D gene: TRBD1; V gene: TRBV3-1; clone size: few; CDR3 DNA: TGTGCCAGCAGCCATGGACAGGGGAATGCTGAAGCTTTCTTT; CDR3 protein: CASSHGQGNAEAFF
J gene: TRBJ2-7; D gene: TRBD1; V gene: TRBV18; clone size: NA; CDR3 DNA: TGTGCCAGCTCAACCTGGACAGGGGGCGACGAGCAGTACTTC; CDR3 protein: CASSTWTGGDEQYF
J gene: TRBJ1-5; D gene: TRBD1; V gene: TRBV24-1; clone size: NA; CDR3 DNA: TGTGCCACGCAAAAGGGGGCAGGGGCGCAGCCCCAGCATTTT; CDR3 protein: CATQKGAGAQPQHF
J gene: TRBJ2-5; D gene: TRBD1; V gene: TRBV10-3; clone size: NA; CDR3 DNA: TGTGCCATCGCGAGGCAGGGGGCTGCGGAGACCCAGTACTTC; CDR3 protein: CAIARQGAAETQYF
J gene: TRBJ2-7; D gene: NA; V gene: TRBV12-3/TRBV12-4; clone size: NA; CDR3 DNA: TGTGCCAGCATCAACGCAGGGATCACCTACGAGCAGTACTTC; CDR3 protein: CASINAGITYEQYF
J gene: TRBJ1-1; D gene: TRBD1; V gene: TRBV29-1; clone size: many; CDR3 DNA: TGCAGCGTCCCCACGACAGGGACGGTGTTAACTGAAGCTTTCTTT; CDR3 protein: CSVPTTGTVLTEAFF
J gene: TRBJ2-7; D gene: NA; V gene: TRBV5-1; clone size: many; CDR3 DNA: TGCGCCAGCAGCCGGGACGGCGCTAGCTCCTACGAGCAGTACTTC; CDR3 protein: CASSRDGASSYEQYF
J gene: TRBJ2-2; D gene: TRBD1; V gene: TRBV11-3; clone size: many; CDR3 DNA: TGTGCCAGCAGCCGAACAGGGGGCGCATTGGCCGGGGAGCTGTTTTTT; CDR3 protein: CASSRTGGALAGELFF
J gene: TRBJ2-5; D gene: NA; V gene: TRBV29-1; clone size: NA; CDR3 DNA: TGCAGCTTCGGGGTCCAAGAGACCCAGTACTTC; CDR3 protein: CSFGVQETQYF
J gene: TRBJ1-2; D gene: NA; V gene: TRBV29-1; clone size: NA; CDR3 DNA: TGCAGCGCCGGGACACCCGCGGAGCATGGCTACACCTTC; CDR3 protein: CSAGTPAEHGYTF
J gene: TRBJ1-6; D gene: NA; V gene: TRBV7-2; clone size: NA; CDR3 DNA: TGTGCCAGCAGCCCCCCGCAGCGACCCATACACTTT; CDR3 protein: CASSPPQRPIHF
J gene: TRBJ1-2; D gene: TRBD1; V gene: TRBV10-3; clone size: few; CDR3 DNA: TGTGCCGCCCAGGGACAGGGGCGTGATAACTATGGCTACACCTTC; CDR3 protein: CAAQGQGRDNYGYTF
J gene: TRBJ1-3; D gene: TRBD1; V gene: TRBV15; clone size: NA; CDR3 DNA: TGTGCCACCAGCGGGGACAGGGTCATTGGAAACACCATATATTTT; CDR3 protein: CATSGDRVIGNTIYF
J gene: TRBJ2-5; D gene: NA; V gene: TRBV4-3; clone size: NA; CDR3 DNA: TGCGCCAGCAGCCAAGGCCGAGGTAGTGGGGGTCGAGAGACCCAGTACTTC; CDR3 protein: CASSQGRGSGGRETQYF
J gene: TRBJ1-5; D gene: TRBD1; V gene: TRBV7-9; clone size: NA; CDR3 DNA: TGTGCCAGCAGCTTAGGGACAGGAAGGAGCCAGCCCCAGCATTTT; CDR3 protein: CASSLGTGRSQPQHF
J gene: TRBJ1-1; D gene: NA; V gene: TRBV2; clone size: few; CDR3 DNA: TGTGCCAGCACTCCGCCTCCCGGGGGGCAGAGCACTGAAGCTTTCTTT; CDR3 protein: CASTPPPGGQSTEAFF
J gene: TRBJ2-7; D gene: TRBD2; V gene: TRBV7-8; clone size: many; CDR3 DNA: TGTGCCAGCAGCTTAACTCCTACTCCTAGCGGGAGTATCTACGAGCAGTACTTC; CDR3 protein: CASSLTPTPSGSIYEQYF
J gene: TRBJ2-7; D gene: TRBD1; V gene: TRBV6-6; clone size: NA; CDR3 DNA: TGTGCCAGCAAGGGGAGGACAGGGTACGAGCAGTACTTC; CDR3 protein: CASKGRTGYEQYF
J gene: TRBJ1-2; D gene: TRBD1; V gene: TRBV20-1; clone size: many; CDR3 DNA: TGCAGTGCTAGAGGGGTGGGACAGCGGGGTGGCTACACCTTC; CDR3 protein: CSARGVGQRGGYTF
J gene: TRBJ2-3; D gene: NA; V gene: TRBV29-1; clone size: once; CDR3 DNA: TGCAGCGTTGGTTTCGGAGGGAGCACAGATACGCAGTATTTT; CDR3 protein: CSVGFGGSTDTQYF
J gene: TRBJ2-5; D gene: NA; V gene: TRBV20-1; clone size: many; CDR3 DNA: TGCAGTGCTAGTGGTCAGGGTGGAGAGGAGACCCAGTACTTC; CDR3 protein: CSASGQGGEETQYF
J gene: TRBJ2-7; D gene: NA; V gene: TRBV29-1; clone size: many; CDR3 DNA: TGCAGCGTTAGCCCTGGGACCTCCTACGAGCAGTACTTC; CDR3 protein: CSVSPGTSYEQYF
J gene: TRBJ1-1; D gene: NA; V gene: TRBV11-2; clone size: many; CDR3 DNA: TGTGCCAGCAGCTTTTTTTCCGGGGTGAGCACTGAAGCTTTCTTT; CDR3 protein: CASSFFSGVSTEAFF
J gene: TRBJ1-2; D gene: NA; V gene: TRBV20-1; clone size: many; CDR3 DNA: TGCAGTGCCAGACTGCTCCTGAGGACCTCCTGGTATGGCTACACCTTC; CDR3 protein: CSARLLLRTSWYGYTF
J gene: TRBJ1-6; D gene: TRBD1; V gene: TRBV15; clone size: NA; CDR3 DNA: TGTGCCACCGAGAGGGACAGGGATGGTAATTCACCCCTCCACTTT; CDR3 protein: CATERDRDGNSPLHF
J gene: TRBJ1-2; D gene: TRBD1; V gene: TRBV5-8; clone size: many; CDR3 DNA: TGTGCCAGCAGCCGAAGACAGGGGGCGGTTGGCTACACCTTC; CDR3 protein: CASSRRQGAVGYTF